A single sample is the source of the 25 T cell receptor beta chains below, sequenced in a study of blood T cell repertoires in COVID-19. Repertoires were generated with immunoSEQ multiplex PCR, while TCRdb's copy carries only in-frame clones and drops some. This repertoire shows about 230,000 clones, 80% to 90% found once; its top ten account for about a sixth. The specimen sequenced was peripheral blood. The receptors come from an elderly woman with active or convalescent COVID-19.

The V call is TRBV7-2, the J call TRBJ1-1; no reliable D call. The CDR3 runs 14 residues. Germline CDR1 SGHTA, CDR2 FQGNSA. V was cut by 5 bases and J by 2 bases, with 12 bases left in between. The chain's CDR3 is CASSPSLTNTEAFF. Here the CDR3 DNA reads TGTGCCAGCAGCCCAAGCCTCACTAACACTGAAGCTTTCTTT.

This chain connects TRBV5-6 to TRBJ1-1, with D tentatively TRBD1 (6 bases). This CDR3 spans 14 amino acids. Trimming removed 2 bases at V and 2 bases at J, with 10 bases between. Germline CDR1 and CDR2: SGHDT and YYEEEE. The CDR3 DNA reads as TGTGCCAGCAGCTTACAGGGCGGAAACACTGAAGCTTTCTTT. This sequence encodes CASSLQGGNTEAFF.

The chain joins TRBV29-1 to TRBJ2-7, with D perhaps TRBD2 (5 bases). This CDR3 is 15 amino acids long. CDR1 is SQVTM and CDR2 is ANQGSEA in the germline V gene. V lost 6 bases and J 4 bases, leaving 22 bases between the germline ends. The CDR3 spells CSVASGSDPGYEQYF. The CDR3 DNA follows: TGCAGCGTCGCCTCTGGGTCTGACCCGGGGTACGAGCAGTACTTC.

The chain recombines TRBV5-1 with TRBJ2-1; TRBD2 aligns across 8 bases. CDR1 and CDR2 (germline): SGHRS, YFSETQ. Trimming took 1 base from V and 3 from J; bases not matched to a gene: 6. The CDR3 spans 16 residues. CDR3 sequence reads: CASSLTTGGFYNEQFF. CDR3 DNA sequence: TGCGCCAGCAGCTTGACAACGGGAGGGTTCTACAATGAGCAGTTCTTC. Together with reference TRBV5-1 and TRBJ2-1, the CDR3 gives the full variable domain: KAGVTQTPRYLIKTRGQQVTLSCSPISGHRSVSWYQQTPGQGLQFLFEYFSETQRNKGNFPGRFSGRQFSNSRSEMNVSTLELGDSALYLCASSLTTGGFYNEQFFGPGTRLTVL.

The J gene is TRBJ1-1, the V gene TRBV6-5, with D possibly being TRBD1 (5 bases). Trimming took off 2 bases at V and 3 bases at J, with 13 bases between the two ends. The CDR3 totals 15 residues. Germline CDR1 reads MNHEY; CDR2 reads SVGAGI. The CDR3 nucleotides are TGTGCCAGCAGTTACGCCGGGAGGGGCCACACTGAAGCTTTCTTT. It yields the protein CASSYAGRGHTEAFF.

This chain connects TRBV19 to TRBJ1-1, with D tentatively TRBD1 (6 bases). Per germline, CDR1 LNHDA and CDR2 SQIVND (reference sequence). The CDR3 runs to 13 residues. Trimming took 5 bases from V and 10 from J, leaving 17 bases between them. CDR3 amino acids: CASSLSTGSAAFF. The CDR3 DNA reads as TGTGCCAGTAGTCTTTCCACAGGGTCGGCAGCTTTCTTT.

This chain uses TRBV19 with TRBJ2-1; TRBD1 matches 7 bases. CDR1 and CDR2 from the germline V gene are LNHDA and SQIVND (reference sequence). The J segment lost 4 bases and the V segment lost 8 bases, leaving 8 bases of the junction unmatched. This CDR3 region has 14 residues. Here the CDR3 DNA reads TGTGCCAGTTCAACGGGACAGAATTACAATGAGCAGTTCTTC. Its protein is CASSTGQNYNEQFF.

The chain has TRBV5-1 and TRBJ2-7; D possibly corresponds to TRBD2 (5 bases). V was cut by 2 bases and J by 0 bases, with 9 bases left in between. Germline lookup yields CDR1 SGHRS and CDR2 YFSETQ. The CDR3 spans 14 residues. The CDR3 sequence: CASSLGAASYEQYF. In DNA, the CDR3 is TGCGCCAGCAGCTTAGGAGCGGCCTCCTACGAGCAGTACTTC. The full variable domain, its missing parts supplied by reference TRBV5-1 and TRBJ2-7, is KAGVTQTPRYLIKTRGQQVTLSCSPISGHRSVSWYQQTPGQGLQFLFEYFSETQRNKGNFPGRFSGRQFSNSRSEMNVSTLELGDSALYLCASSLGAASYEQYFGPGTRLTVT.

This rearrangement joins TRBV9 to TRBJ2-3; 9 nucleotides match TRBD2. The CDR3 sequence is 18 residues long. The germline V gene encodes CDR1 SGDLS and CDR2 YYNGEE. Trimming took 0 bases from V and 5 from J; bases not matched to a gene: 13. The CDR3 sequence: CASSVVGSGGSWGDTQYF. The CDR3 nucleotides read TGTGCCAGCAGCGTAGTGGGTAGCGGGGGTAGCTGGGGAGATACGCAGTATTTT.

The chain has TRBV20-1 and TRBJ2-3; 7 bases align to TRBD1. Germline V gene lookup returns CDR1 DFQATT and CDR2 SNEGSKA (reference sequence). CDR3 size: 14 residues. Trimming at V came to 3 bases and at J to 2 bases, leaving 5 bases not matched to a gene. The CDR3 is CSASYRGSTDTQYF. The CDR3, as DNA: TGCAGTGCTAGTTACAGGGGTTCCACAGATACGCAGTATTTT.

The chain couples TRBV7-2 to TRBJ2-3; a possible D gene is TRBD1 (5 bases). The germline V gene encodes CDR1 SGHTA and CDR2 FQGNSA. The V and J ends lost 7 bases and 2 bases respectively, with 22 bases between them. This CDR3 region has 17 residues. This chain's CDR3 is CASIKAYRLPPTDTQYF. Written as DNA, the CDR3 is TGTGCCAGCATCAAGGCCTACAGGCTACCCCCCACAGATACGCAGTATTTT.

Written as DNA, the CDR3 is TGTGCCAGCAGCCAAGGAGGGCTCCGGGGAGATGAGCAGTTCTTC. Its translation: CASSQGGLRGDEQFF. The chain is built from TRBV3-1 (or the pseudogene TRBV3-2) and TRBJ2-1; weak D call: TRBD2 (5 bases). This CDR3 is 15 amino acids long. In germline, CDR1 is LGHDT, CDR2 YNNKEL (reference sequence). The ends were cut back, 1 base at V and 8 bases at J, with 15 bases in the middle.

The genes are TRBV2 and TRBJ1-2, with 10 bases lining up with TRBD1. The V segment lost 7 bases and the J segment 4 bases; nucleotides outside the gene matches: 6. The CDR3 consists of 14 residues. The germline CDR1 and CDR2 sequences are SNHLY and FYNNEI. This CDR3 reads CASIRDRGLYGYTF. Here the CDR3 DNA reads TGTGCCAGCATCCGGGACAGGGGACTCTATGGCTACACCTTC.

J is TRBJ2-3 and V is TRBV6-2 or TRBV6-3, with D possibly being TRBD2 (5 bases). This CDR3 is built from 14 residues. CDR1 is MNHEY and CDR2 is SVGEGT in the germline V gene. V lost 5 bases to trimming and J lost 0 bases, with 9 bases between them. The DNA for the CDR3 is TGTGCCAGCAGTCAGCGGTTTAGCACAGATACGCAGTATTTT. This encodes CASSQRFSTDTQYF.

The V call is TRBV21-1, the J call TRBJ1-6; the table's D call TRBD1 went unverified against the DNA. TRBV21-1 is marked as a pseudogene. The CDR3 runs to 16 residues. The CDR3 DNA reads as TGTGCCAGCAGCAAAACAGGTAGGGGGATAGGCTCACCCCTCCACTTT. This codes for CASSKTGRGIGSPLHF.

V usage is TRBV6-5 and J usage is TRBJ1-2; weak D call: TRBD1 (6 bases). Trimming took off 2 bases at V and 7 bases at J, with 14 bases between the two ends. CDR3 length: 14 residues. In germline, CDR1 is MNHEY, CDR2 SVGAGI. The CDR3 reads CASSYAPQGFGYTF. The CDR3 nucleotides are TGTGCCAGCAGTTACGCCCCCCAGGGGTTTGGCTACACCTTC.

This chain uses TRBV11-3 with TRBJ2-3; the match to TRBD2 covers 9 bases. The germline CDR1 and CDR2 sequences are SGHNT and YENEEA. J was trimmed by 4 bases and V by 3 bases; bases with no gene match: 5. The CDR3 consists of 15 residues. CDR3 loop: CASSFSSGRPDTQYF. DNA for the CDR3: TGTGCCAGCAGCTTTAGTAGCGGGAGACCAGATACGCAGTATTTT.

CDR3 sequence (DNA): TGCAGTGCTAGGGGGAGCACTGAAGCTTTCTTT. It is translated as CSARGSTEAFF. The V gene is TRBV20-1, the J gene TRBJ1-1; D gene ambiguous. CDR3 length: 11 amino acids. Germline V gene lookup returns CDR1 DFQATT and CDR2 SNEGSKA (reference sequence). V shed 3 bases and J shed 4 bases, with 6 bases lying between them.

CDR3 in amino acids: CASTLELQETQYF. The CDR3, as DNA: TGTGCCAGCACTTTGGAGCTGCAAGAGACCCAGTACTTC. This chain joins TRBV6-5 and TRBJ2-5; D not certain. CDR1 and CDR2 (germline): MNHEY, SVGAGI. The CDR3 sequence is 13 residues long. Trimming removed 7 bases from V and 2 bases from J, with 11 bases in between.

The chain links TRBV2 to TRBJ1-5; D gene ambiguous. The V end was cut by 6 bases, the J end by 5 bases, with 5 bases between. The germline gives CDR1 SNHLY, CDR2 FYNNEI. CDR3 size: 11 residues. The CDR3: CASRADQPQHF. Here the CDR3 DNA reads TGTGCCAGCAGGGCCGATCAGCCCCAGCATTTT.

The chain employs TRBV9 and TRBJ1-2; D uncertain. The CDR3 has 12 amino acids. Germline CDR1 reads SGDLS; CDR2 reads YYNGEE. Between the trimmed V and J ends, which lost 3 bases and 5 bases, there was a span of 8 bases. CDR3 sequence: CASSGPGYGYTF. For the CDR3, the DNA is TGTGCCAGCAGCGGACCGGGATATGGCTACACCTTC.

CDR3 loop: CASSPGSAWDTQYF. CDR3 nucleotides: TGTGCCAGCAGCCCGGGTTCAGCGTGGGATACGCAGTATTTT. This chain connects TRBV5-6 to TRBJ2-3; D remains ambiguous. The germline gives CDR1 SGHDT, CDR2 YYEEEE. V was shortened by 4 bases and J by 6 bases, with 15 bases between the two germline ends. The CDR3 spans 14 residues.

The rearrangement uses TRBV7-2 and TRBJ1-4; no definite D call. The V and J ends lost 2 bases and 8 bases respectively, with 15 bases between them. The CDR3 has 15 amino acids. Germline-derived CDR1 and CDR2 are SGHTA and FQGNSA. In DNA form, the CDR3 reads TGTGCCAGCAGCTTAAAGGGCCCGGGGAACGAAAAACTGTTTTTT. This translates into CASSLKGPGNEKLFF. The full variable domain, with the rest looked up from reference TRBV7-2 and TRBJ1-4, is GAGVSQSPSNKVTEKGKDVELRCDPISGHTALYWYRQSLGQGLEFLIYFQGNSAPDKSGLPSDRFSAERTGGSVSTLTIQRTQQEDSAVYLCASSLKGPGNEKLFFGSGTQLSVL.

The CDR3 spells CASSVRTSGSTGDTQYF. CDR3 in DNA: TGTGCCAGCAGCGTAAGGACTAGCGGGAGTACTGGGGATACGCAGTATTTT. The chain combines TRBV9 with TRBJ2-3; 13 nucleotides align to TRBD2. CDR1 and CDR2 from the germline V gene are SGDLS and YYNGEE. This CDR3 spans 17 amino acids. With 1 base clipped from V and 6 bases from J, the junction kept 8 bases outside the gene matches.

This sequence joins TRBV10-3 and TRBJ2-1; TRBD1 might be the D (6 bases). There are 14 residues in the CDR3. Germline-derived CDR1 and CDR2 are ENHRY and SYGVKD. Trimming pared 3 bases from V and 11 bases from J, leaving 17 bases between. Here the CDR3 reads CAISDSGGGSQQFF. The CDR3 nucleotides read TGTGCCATCAGTGATTCCGGTGGGGGCTCGCAGCAGTTCTTC.